This TCR beta chain was captured by sequencing in a study of patients and donors after allogeneic stem cell transplantation. Germline V gene data show CDR1 as SGHDT and CDR2 as YYEEEE. J was trimmed by 8 bases and V by 3 bases; bases with no gene match: 6. The CDR3 loop spans 15 amino acids. From the RT-PCR reads, TCRdb called clonotypes with MiXCR, one entry per CDR3 protein. Among about 150,000 distinct CDR3 sequences listed, approximately 40% were seen once. The source material was blood, either unsorted or a sorted T cell fraction (not recorded which). This sequence originates from a human donor who was either an allogeneic HSCT recipient or a stem cell or donor lymphocyte infusion donor (not recorded which). It is not recorded whose cells these are; they may come from a transplant donor. This chain connects TRBV5-6 to TRBJ1-6, with 9 bases lining up with TRBD1. The CDR3 DNA follows: TGTGCCAGCAGCTCGATCGGGACAGGGCATTCACCCCTCCACTTT. Protein product: CASSSIGTGHSPLHF. Looking up the rest from reference TRBV5-6 and TRBJ1-6 gives the full variable domain: DAGVTQSPTHLIKTRGQQVTLRCSPKSGHDTVSWYQQALGQGPQFIFQYYEEEERQRGNFPDRFSGHQFPNYSSELNVNALLLGDSALYLCASSSIGTGHSPLHFGNGTRLTVT.